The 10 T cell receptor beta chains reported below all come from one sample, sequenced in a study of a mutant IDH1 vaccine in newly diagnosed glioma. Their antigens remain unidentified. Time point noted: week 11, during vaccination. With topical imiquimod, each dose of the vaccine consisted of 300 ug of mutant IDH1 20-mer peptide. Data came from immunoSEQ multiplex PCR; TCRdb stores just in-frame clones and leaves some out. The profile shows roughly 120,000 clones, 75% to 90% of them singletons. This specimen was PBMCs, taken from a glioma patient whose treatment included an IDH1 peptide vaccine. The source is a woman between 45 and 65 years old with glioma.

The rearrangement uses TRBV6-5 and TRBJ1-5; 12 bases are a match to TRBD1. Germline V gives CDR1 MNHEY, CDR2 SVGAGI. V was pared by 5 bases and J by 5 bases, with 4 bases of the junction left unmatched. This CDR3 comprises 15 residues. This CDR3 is CASSGTGGWHQPQHF. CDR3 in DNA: TGTGCCAGCAGTGGGACAGGGGGCTGGCATCAGCCCCAGCATTTT.

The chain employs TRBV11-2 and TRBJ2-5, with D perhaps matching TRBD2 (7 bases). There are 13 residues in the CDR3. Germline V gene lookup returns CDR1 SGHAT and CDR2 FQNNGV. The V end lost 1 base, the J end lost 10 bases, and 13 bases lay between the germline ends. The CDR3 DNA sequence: TGTGCCAGCAGCTTAGCTGGAGGGGGGGACCAGTACTTC. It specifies CASSLAGGGDQYF. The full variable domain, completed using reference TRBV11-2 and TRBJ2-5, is EAGVAQSPRYKIIEKRQSVAFWCNPISGHATLYWYQQILGQGPKLLIQFQNNGVVDDSQLPKDRFSAERLKGVDSTLKIQPAKLEDSAVYLCASSLAGGGDQYFGPGTRLLVL.

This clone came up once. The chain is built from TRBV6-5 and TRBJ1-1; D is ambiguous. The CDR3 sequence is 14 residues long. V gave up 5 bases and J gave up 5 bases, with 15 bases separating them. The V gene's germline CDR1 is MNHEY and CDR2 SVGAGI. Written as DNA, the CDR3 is TGTGCCAGCAGTGAAGAGAGGTTTTGGACTGAAGCTTTCTTT. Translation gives CASSEERFWTEAFF.

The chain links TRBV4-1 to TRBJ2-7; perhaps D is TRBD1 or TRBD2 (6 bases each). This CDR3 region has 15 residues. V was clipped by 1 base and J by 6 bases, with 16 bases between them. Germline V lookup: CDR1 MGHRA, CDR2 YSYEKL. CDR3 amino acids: CASSQARGVGGEQYF. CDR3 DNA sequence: TGCGCCAGCAGCCAAGCGAGGGGGGTGGGAGGCGAGCAGTACTTC.

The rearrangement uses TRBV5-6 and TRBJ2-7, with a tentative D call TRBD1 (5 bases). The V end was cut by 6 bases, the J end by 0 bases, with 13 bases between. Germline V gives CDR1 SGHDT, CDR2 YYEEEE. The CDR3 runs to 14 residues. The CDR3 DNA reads TGTGCCAGCACCGCGAGAGACAGCTCCTACGAGCAGTACTTC. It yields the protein CASTARDSSYEQYF.

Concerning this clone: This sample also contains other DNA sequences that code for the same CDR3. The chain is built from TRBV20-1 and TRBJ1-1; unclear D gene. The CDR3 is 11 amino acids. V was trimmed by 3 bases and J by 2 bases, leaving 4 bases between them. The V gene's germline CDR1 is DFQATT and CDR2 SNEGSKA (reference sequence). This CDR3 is CSARDNTEAFF. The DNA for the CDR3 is TGCAGTGCTAGGGACAACACTGAAGCTTTCTTT.

The CDR3 DNA sequence: TGTGCCAGCAGCCTCGTCCCGGGACAGGGGATGAACACTGAAGCTTTCTTT. Translation gives CASSLVPGQGMNTEAFF. The V and J genes are TRBV13 and TRBJ1-1, with TRBD1 matching 10 bases. V shed 5 bases, J shed 0 bases, and the junction held 9 bases outside the gene matches. Germline CDR1 and CDR2: PRHDT and FYEKMQ (reference sequence). There are 17 residues in the CDR3.

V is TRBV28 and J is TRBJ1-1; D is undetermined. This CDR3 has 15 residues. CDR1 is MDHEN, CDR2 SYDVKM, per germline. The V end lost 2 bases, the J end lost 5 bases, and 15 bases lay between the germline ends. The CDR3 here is CASSLVSAGETEAFF. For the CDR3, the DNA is TGTGCCAGCAGTTTAGTGTCGGCCGGTGAGACTGAAGCTTTCTTT.

The CDR3 here is CASSVTSTDTQYF. CDR3 nucleotides: TGCGCCAGCAGTGTGACCAGCACAGATACGCAGTATTTT. The chain couples TRBV10-1 to TRBJ2-3; D unclear. The CDR3 totals 13 residues. Germline CDR1 is WNHNN and CDR2 is SYGVQD (reference sequence). V lost 4 bases and J 0 bases, leaving 5 bases between the germline ends.

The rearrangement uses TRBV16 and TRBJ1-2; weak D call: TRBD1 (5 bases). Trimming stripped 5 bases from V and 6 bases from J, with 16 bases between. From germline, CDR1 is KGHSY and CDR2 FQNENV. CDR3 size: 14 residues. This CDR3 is CASSSYGAEDGYTF. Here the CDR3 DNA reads TGTGCCAGCAGCTCCTACGGGGCGGAAGATGGCTACACCTTC.